These T cell receptor beta chains were read from a single sample in a study of shared clonotypes between healthy human individuals. Some clones are missing from TCRdb's copy, which holds only in-frame ones; the method was immunoSEQ multiplex PCR. The sample lists approximately 110,000 clones, approximately 65% occurring once. The source material was memory CD8+ T cells sorted from blood. Receptors were obtained from a woman in her twenties or thirties in good health. CDR3s include the opening cysteine and the closing phenylalanine or tryptophan. The D gene is left open where the match is weak. Expanded clones are given a class, and other clones once, few, many or no size at all.

NA,TRBJ2-1,NA,14,TRBV6-1,CASSEVRDWNEQFF,TGTGCCAGCAGTGAGGTCAGGGATTGGAATGAGCAGTTCTTC
NA,TRBJ2-7,NA,11,TRBV10-1,CASSGGHEQYF,TGCGCCAGCAGTGGAGGTCACGAGCAGTACTTC
few,TRBJ2-5,NA,13,TRBV6-1,CASGREPQETQYF,TGTGCCAGCGGACGGGAGCCCCAAGAGACCCAGTACTTC
NA,TRBJ1-3,NA,17,TRBV4-1,CASSQNPGRGSGNTIYF,TGCGCCAGCAGCCAAAACCCCGGTCGAGGGTCTGGAAACACCATATATTTT
NA,TRBJ2-1,NA,13,TRBV10-3,CAISESMGNEQFF,TGTGCCATCAGTGAGTCGATGGGAAATGAGCAGTTCTTC
NA,TRBJ2-7,TRBD2,15,TRBV11-2,CASSLASSGTYEQYF,TGTGCCAGCAGCTTAGCTTCTAGCGGGACCTACGAGCAGTACTTC
once,TRBJ1-5,NA,15,TRBV4-1,CASSQERGFNQPQHF,TGCGCCAGCAGCCAAGAGAGGGGGTTCAATCAGCCCCAGCATTTT
NA,TRBJ2-6,TRBD1,17,TRBV2,CASRPRDRVAGANVLTF,TGTGCCAGCAGGCCCCGGGACAGGGTAGCTGGGGCCAACGTCCTGACTTTC
NA,TRBJ2-7,NA,11,TRBV2,CASLRGYEQYF,TGTGCCAGCCTCAGGGGCTACGAGCAGTACTTC
NA,TRBJ1-1,TRBD1,14,TRBV5-1,CASSLTDRADEAFF,TGCGCCAGCAGCTTGACGGACAGGGCCGATGAAGCTTTCTTT
NA,TRBJ2-7,NA,13,TRBV7-9,CASSPRDFYEQYF,TGTGCCAGCAGCCCCCGGGACTTCTACGAGCAGTACTTC
once,TRBJ2-7,NA,11,TRBV13,CASSLRNEQYF,TGTGCCAGCAGCTTACGAAACGAGCAGTACTTC
NA,TRBJ1-2,NA,12,TRBV2,CASSGHLHGYTF,TGTGCCAGCAGCGGACACCTACATGGCTACACCTTC
once,TRBJ1-1,NA,15,TRBV5-4,CASSLDGGGNTEAFF,TGTGCCAGCAGCTTGGATGGCGGGGGGAACACTGAAGCTTTCTTT
few,TRBJ1-1,NA,14,TRBV7-2,CASSLGYSYTEAFF,TGTGCCAGCAGCTTAGGGTATTCGTACACTGAAGCTTTCTTT
once,TRBJ2-7,NA,12,TRBV7-6,CASSPTSYEQYF,TGTGCCAGCAGCCCAACCTCCTACGAGCAGTACTTC
NA,TRBJ2-1,NA,14,TRBV14,CASSQIPFVRGRFF,TGTGCCAGCAGCCAGATACCCTTCGTCAGGGGCCGATTCTTC
NA,TRBJ2-7,NA,14,TRBV4-1,CASSQFGDSYEQYF,TGCGCCAGCAGCCAATTTGGGGATTCCTACGAGCAGTACTTC
NA,TRBJ1-5,TRBD1,18,TRBV7-2,CASSLAGPTRGRGQPQHF,TGTGCCAGCAGCTTAGCAGGGCCAACCAGGGGGCGCGGTCAGCCCCAGCATTTT
NA,TRBJ2-1,NA,16,TRBV7-9,CASSPKGLRGNNEQFF,TGTGCCAGCAGCCCAAAAGGGTTAAGGGGGAACAATGAGCAGTTCTTC
NA,TRBJ2-7,NA,16,TRBV11-3,CASSLDRGEGIDEQYF,TGTGCCAGCAGCTTAGATCGGGGAGAAGGGATCGACGAGCAGTACTTC